This T cell receptor beta chain comes out of a study of monozygotic twins with inflammatory bowel disease. Addition of UMIs with a 6-nucleotide sample barcode was achieved by template switching. TCRdb processed the 5' RACE reads again and assigns one entry to each CDR3 protein, with no DNA. This sample's table has about 380,000 distinct CDR3 sequences. As concerns this clonotype: Its antigen remains unknown.

Collection of a 2.5 ml blood sample took place per donor. Notes on the study in general: By inverse Simpson index, TCRbeta diversity was lower in IBD patients than in healthy co-twins.

CDR1 and CDR2 from the germline V gene are SGHDT and YYEEEE. The CDR3 runs 16 residues. This rearrangement joins TRBV5-6 to TRBJ2-2; TCRdb's D call, TRBD1, is unchecked because there is no DNA. Material: blood. The sequence derives from a human donor with ulcerative colitis or Crohn's disease, or a healthy co-twin of an affected twin (not recorded which). The CDR3 loop reads CASSLLDRARTGELFF. The whole variable domain, remainder taken from reference TRBV5-6 and TRBJ2-2, is DAGVTQSPTHLIKTRGQQVTLRCSPKSGHDTVSWYQQALGQGPQFIFQYYEEEERQRGNFPDRFSGHQFPNYSSELNVNALLLGDSALYLCASSLLDRARTGELFFGEGSRLTVL.